This TCR beta chain was profiled in a study of human T cells and chemical hapten exposure. TCRdb reprocessed the RACE reads with MiXCR, giving one entry per CDR3 protein. Of 150,000 to 200,000 distinct CDR3 sequences detected, roughly 15% appear once; the ten largest clones hold less than 2%. This clonotype was recorded a few times. Antigen: not known. The germline CDR1 and CDR2 sequences are MGHRA and YSYEKL. Trimming stripped 1 base from V and 7 bases from J, with 7 bases between. This CDR3 comprises 12 residues. Points from the study as a whole: Clustering by CDR3 similarity yielded significantly more large clusters from expanded TCRs than controls.

Time point: patch test 1, 2 weeks after DPC sensitization. The treatment denotes: therapeutic diphenylcyclopropenone sensitization with weekly scalp DPC. In every case, blood was obtained before the patch test was applied. Alopecia patients between 18 and 70 years old and suitable for DPC were used as donors. This sequence was found in a woman aged 30 to 39 with alopecia areata. Some clones in this sample may be carry-over from other donors' samples. Specimen: whole blood, collected in connection with sensitization to the hapten diphenylcyclopropenone (DPC). The chain employs TRBV4-1 and TRBJ1-1, with D perhaps TRBD1 (6 bases). The CDR3 region has the DNA TGCGCCAGCAGCCAAGGGGACAATGAAGCTTTCTTT. Its protein is CASSQGDNEAFF.